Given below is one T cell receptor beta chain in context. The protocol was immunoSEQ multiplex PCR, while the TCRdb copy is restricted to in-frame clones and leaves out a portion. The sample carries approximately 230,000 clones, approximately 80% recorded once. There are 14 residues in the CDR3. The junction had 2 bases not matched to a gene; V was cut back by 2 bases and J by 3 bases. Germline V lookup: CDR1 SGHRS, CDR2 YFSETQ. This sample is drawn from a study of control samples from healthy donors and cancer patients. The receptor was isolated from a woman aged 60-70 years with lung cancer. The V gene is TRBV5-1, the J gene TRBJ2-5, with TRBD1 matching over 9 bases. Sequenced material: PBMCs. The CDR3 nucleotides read TGCGCCAGCAGCTTACGACAGGGGGAAGAGACCCAGTACTTC. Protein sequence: CASSLRQGEETQYF.